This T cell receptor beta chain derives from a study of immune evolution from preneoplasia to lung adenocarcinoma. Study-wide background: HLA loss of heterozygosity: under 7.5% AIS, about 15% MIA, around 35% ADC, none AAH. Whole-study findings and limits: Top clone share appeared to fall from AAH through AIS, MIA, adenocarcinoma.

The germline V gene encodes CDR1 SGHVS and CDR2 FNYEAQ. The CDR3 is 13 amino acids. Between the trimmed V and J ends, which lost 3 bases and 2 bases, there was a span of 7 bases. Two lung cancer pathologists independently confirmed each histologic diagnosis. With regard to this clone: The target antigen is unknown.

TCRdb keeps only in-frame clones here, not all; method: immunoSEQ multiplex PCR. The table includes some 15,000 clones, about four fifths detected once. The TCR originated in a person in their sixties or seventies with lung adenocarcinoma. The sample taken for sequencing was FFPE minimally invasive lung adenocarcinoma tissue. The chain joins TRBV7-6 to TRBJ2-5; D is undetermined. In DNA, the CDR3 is TGTGCCAGCAGCTTTAAGCAGCAAGAGACCCAGTACTTC. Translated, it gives CASSFKQQETQYF.